The rows below give T cell receptor beta chains drawn from one sample of a study of glioma-infiltrating T cells. From the multiplex PCR reads, TCRdb called clonotypes with MiXCR, one entry per CDR3 protein. The repertoire includes some 100,000 distinct CDR3 sequences, about 25% of them detected once, and just under 35% sits in the top ten. Specimen: glioma tissue, nonneoplastic brain tissue, or PBMCs (not recorded which). The receptors stem from a human donor with low-grade glioma or glioblastoma, undergoing nonglioma brain surgery, or in good health (not recorded which). Both conserved end residues are part of each CDR3. Fields, in order: J gene, CDR3 length, clone size, D gene, V gene, CDR3 protein, CDR3 DNA. A D gene is named only where the DNA matches it firmly. Clone size is given for some rows only: seen once, a few or many times, or a class if the clone is expanded.

J gene: TRBJ1-5; CDR3 length: 15; clone size: few; D gene: .; V gene: TRBV3-1; CDR3 protein: CASSQGLRDNQPQHF; CDR3 DNA: TGTGCCAGCAGCCAAGGGCTTAGGGACAATCAGCCCCAGCATTTT
J gene: TRBJ2-7; CDR3 length: 12; clone size: many; D gene: TRBD2; V gene: TRBV10-3; CDR3 protein: CAISAGGDEQYF; CDR3 DNA: TGTGCCATCAGTGCGGGGGGTGACGAGCAGTACTTC
J gene: TRBJ2-7; CDR3 length: 14; clone size: .; D gene: TRBD2; V gene: TRBV20-1; CDR3 protein: CSAAGTSGIYEQYF; CDR3 DNA: TGCAGTGCGGCCGGGACTAGCGGGATCTACGAGCAGTACTTC
J gene: TRBJ2-1; CDR3 length: 15; clone size: .; D gene: TRBD2; V gene: TRBV7-2; CDR3 protein: CASSLGGRGYNEQFF; CDR3 DNA: TGTGCCAGCAGCTTGGGAGGGAGGGGATACAATGAGCAGTTCTTC
J gene: TRBJ1-2; CDR3 length: 14; clone size: many; D gene: .; V gene: TRBV9; CDR3 protein: CASSVGQGSYGYTF; CDR3 DNA: TGTGCCAGCAGCGTAGGGCAGGGTAGCTATGGCTACACCTTC
J gene: TRBJ2-1; CDR3 length: 15; clone size: .; D gene: .; V gene: TRBV12-3/TRBV12-4; CDR3 protein: CASSLVRKPYNEQFF; CDR3 DNA: TGTGCCAGCAGTTTGGTGCGGAAACCTTACAATGAGCAGTTCTTC
J gene: TRBJ2-7; CDR3 length: 13; clone size: many; D gene: .; V gene: TRBV6-1; CDR3 protein: CASSEAPYSQQYF; CDR3 DNA: TGTGCCAGCAGTGAAGCTCCCTACAGTCAGCAGTACTTC
J gene: TRBJ2-7; CDR3 length: 15; clone size: many; D gene: TRBD1; V gene: TRBV7-2; CDR3 protein: CASSFSSTGGFEQYF; CDR3 DNA: TGTGCCAGCAGCTTTTCCTCGACAGGGGGCTTCGAGCAGTACTTC
J gene: TRBJ2-5; CDR3 length: 14; clone size: .; D gene: .; V gene: TRBV11-3; CDR3 protein: CASSPNSLQETQYF; CDR3 DNA: TGTGCCAGCAGCCCGAACAGTTTACAAGAGACCCAGTACTTC
J gene: TRBJ1-1; CDR3 length: 14; clone size: many; D gene: .; V gene: TRBV9; CDR3 protein: CASSALEMNTEAFF; CDR3 DNA: TGTGCCAGCAGCGCCCTAGAAATGAACACTGAAGCTTTCTTT
J gene: TRBJ2-5; CDR3 length: 12; clone size: many; D gene: .; V gene: TRBV29-1; CDR3 protein: CSAQPNTETQYF; CDR3 DNA: TGCAGCGCCCAGCCGAACACAGAGACCCAGTACTTC
J gene: TRBJ2-3; CDR3 length: 14; clone size: .; D gene: .; V gene: TRBV5-5; CDR3 protein: CASSSYTSTDTQYF; CDR3 DNA: TGTGCCAGCAGCTCCTATACTAGCACAGATACGCAGTATTTT
J gene: TRBJ1-5; CDR3 length: 15; clone size: many; D gene: .; V gene: TRBV7-4; CDR3 protein: CASSLHGHSNQPQHF; CDR3 DNA: TGTGCCAGCAGCTTACACGGCCATAGCAATCAGCCCCAGCATTTT
J gene: TRBJ1-6; CDR3 length: 16; clone size: many; D gene: TRBD1; V gene: TRBV28; CDR3 protein: CASNPLTGVYNSPLHF; CDR3 DNA: TGTGCCAGCAACCCTTTGACAGGGGTTTATAATTCACCCCTCCACTTT
J gene: TRBJ2-1; CDR3 length: 15; clone size: many; D gene: TRBD2; V gene: TRBV6-2/TRBV6-3; CDR3 protein: CASSPSGGGGNEQFF; CDR3 DNA: TGTGCCAGCAGTCCTAGCGGGGGGGGGGGCAATGAGCAGTTCTTC
J gene: TRBJ1-1; CDR3 length: 11; clone size: many; D gene: .; V gene: TRBV6-2/TRBV6-3; CDR3 protein: CASSQTREAFF; CDR3 DNA: TGTGCCAGCAGTCAGACCCGTGAAGCTTTCTTT
J gene: TRBJ2-7; CDR3 length: 15; clone size: many; D gene: TRBD2; V gene: TRBV4-2; CDR3 protein: CASSQVSGSPSEQYF; CDR3 DNA: TGTGCCAGCAGCCAAGTAAGCGGGAGTCCCAGCGAGCAGTACTTC
J gene: TRBJ1-2; CDR3 length: 12; clone size: .; D gene: .; V gene: TRBV6-2/TRBV6-3; CDR3 protein: CASSLRGGGQTF; CDR3 DNA: TGTGCCAGCAGTCTGAGGGGAGGTGGCCAGACCTTC
J gene: TRBJ1-6; CDR3 length: 15; clone size: many; D gene: TRBD1; V gene: TRBV20-1; CDR3 protein: CSARDPDRGNSPLHF; CDR3 DNA: TGCAGTGCTAGAGATCCGGACAGGGGCAATTCACCCCTCCACTTT
J gene: TRBJ2-1; CDR3 length: 11; clone size: many; D gene: .; V gene: TRBV25-1; CDR3 protein: CASSEYNEQFF; CDR3 DNA: TGTGCCAGCAGTGAATACAATGAGCAGTTCTTC
J gene: TRBJ1-1; CDR3 length: 14; clone size: many; D gene: .; V gene: TRBV27; CDR3 protein: CASSRDMRNTEAFF; CDR3 DNA: TGTGCCAGTTCGCGGGACATGAGAAACACTGAAGCTTTCTTT
J gene: TRBJ2-1; CDR3 length: 16; clone size: few; D gene: TRBD1; V gene: TRBV19; CDR3 protein: CASSIGPGGARDEQFF; CDR3 DNA: TGTGCCAGTAGTATAGGGCCAGGGGGCGCCCGGGATGAGCAGTTCTTC
J gene: TRBJ2-3; CDR3 length: 16; clone size: .; D gene: .; V gene: TRBV7-2; CDR3 protein: CASSLAYRGLANTQYF; CDR3 DNA: TGTGCCAGCAGCTTAGCTTATCGCGGTCTAGCTAATACGCAGTATTTT
J gene: TRBJ2-7; CDR3 length: 16; clone size: few; D gene: TRBD1; V gene: TRBV7-2; CDR3 protein: CASSLDRDRGRLEQYF; CDR3 DNA: TGTGCCAGCAGCTTGGACCGGGACAGGGGGCGCCTCGAGCAGTACTTC
J gene: TRBJ1-1; CDR3 length: 14; clone size: many; D gene: .; V gene: TRBV11-3; CDR3 protein: CASSFQGSNTEAFF; CDR3 DNA: TGTGCCAGCAGCTTCCAGGGATCGAACACTGAAGCTTTCTTT
J gene: TRBJ2-7; CDR3 length: 14; clone size: few; D gene: TRBD2; V gene: TRBV29-1; CDR3 protein: CSALTSGSSYEQYF; CDR3 DNA: TGCAGCGCTTTGACTAGCGGGAGCTCCTACGAGCAGTACTTC
J gene: TRBJ2-1; CDR3 length: 16; clone size: many; D gene: TRBD2; V gene: TRBV6-1; CDR3 protein: CASRSVASGSYNEQFF; CDR3 DNA: TGTGCCAGCAGGTCGGTCGCTAGCGGGAGTTACAATGAGCAGTTCTTC
J gene: TRBJ2-7; CDR3 length: 16; clone size: many; D gene: TRBD1; V gene: TRBV6-2/TRBV6-3; CDR3 protein: CASSYSEYPGGYEQYF; CDR3 DNA: TGTGCCAGCAGTTACTCGGAATATCCAGGGGGCTACGAGCAGTACTTC
J gene: TRBJ2-1; CDR3 length: 11; clone size: many; D gene: .; V gene: TRBV5-1; CDR3 protein: CASRGYNEQFF; CDR3 DNA: TGCGCCAGCAGGGGTTACAATGAGCAGTTCTTC
J gene: TRBJ2-5; CDR3 length: 14; clone size: many; D gene: .; V gene: TRBV7-2; CDR3 protein: CASSLYGAQETQYF; CDR3 DNA: TGTGCCAGCAGCCTCTATGGCGCCCAAGAGACCCAGTACTTC
J gene: TRBJ1-5; CDR3 length: 15; clone size: many; D gene: .; V gene: TRBV12-3/TRBV12-4; CDR3 protein: CASSLRAGGDQPQHF; CDR3 DNA: TGTGCCAGCAGTTTAAGGGCAGGCGGAGATCAGCCCCAGCATTTT
J gene: TRBJ2-7; CDR3 length: 15; clone size: few; D gene: .; V gene: TRBV29-1; CDR3 protein: CSVEGGVRPNYEQYF; CDR3 DNA: TGCAGCGTTGAAGGCGGGGTCAGGCCAAACTACGAGCAGTACTTC
J gene: TRBJ2-7; CDR3 length: 15; clone size: many; D gene: TRBD1; V gene: TRBV11-2; CDR3 protein: CASSLDLQGAGEQYF; CDR3 DNA: TGTGCCAGCAGCTTAGATCTCCAGGGGGCCGGCGAGCAGTACTTC
J gene: TRBJ2-3; CDR3 length: 15; clone size: many; D gene: TRBD2; V gene: TRBV28; CDR3 protein: CASPPAGLALDTQYF; CDR3 DNA: TGTGCCAGCCCCCCGGCGGGACTAGCGCTAGATACGCAGTATTTT
J gene: TRBJ2-5; CDR3 length: 15; clone size: many; D gene: .; V gene: TRBV2; CDR3 protein: CASSERTALAETQYF; CDR3 DNA: TGTGCCAGCAGTGAAAGAACTGCCCTCGCAGAGACCCAGTACTTC
J gene: TRBJ1-1; CDR3 length: 16; clone size: .; D gene: TRBD1; V gene: TRBV12-3/TRBV12-4; CDR3 protein: CASSLIGPGQGSEAFF; CDR3 DNA: TGTGCCAGCAGTTTAATCGGTCCCGGACAGGGCTCCGAAGCTTTCTTT
J gene: TRBJ1-5; CDR3 length: 14; clone size: .; D gene: .; V gene: TRBV6-1; CDR3 protein: CASSVEGANQPQQF; CDR3 DNA: TGCGCCAGCAGTGTAGAGGGAGCGAATCAGCCCCAGCAGTTT
J gene: TRBJ2-1; CDR3 length: 17; clone size: many; D gene: .; V gene: TRBV6-1; CDR3 protein: CASSEWAGGRSYNEQFF; CDR3 DNA: TGTGCCAGCAGTGAATGGGCAGGGGGGAGATCCTACAATGAGCAGTTCTTC
J gene: TRBJ2-1; CDR3 length: 13; clone size: many; D gene: .; V gene: TRBV7-2; CDR3 protein: CASSRSSYNEQFF; CDR3 DNA: TGTGCCAGCAGCCGCAGCTCCTACAATGAGCAGTTCTTC
J gene: TRBJ2-1; CDR3 length: 18; clone size: many; D gene: TRBD2; V gene: TRBV4-2; CDR3 protein: CASSQVASGSSPYNEQFF; CDR3 DNA: TGTGCCAGCAGCCAAGTGGCTAGCGGGAGTAGTCCCTACAATGAGCAGTTCTTC
J gene: TRBJ2-1; CDR3 length: 13; clone size: many; D gene: .; V gene: TRBV2; CDR3 protein: CASSQDRGDEQFF; CDR3 DNA: TGTGCCAGCAGTCAGGACCGGGGCGATGAGCAGTTCTTC
J gene: TRBJ2-7; CDR3 length: 15; clone size: many; D gene: TRBD1; V gene: TRBV19; CDR3 protein: CASSRGTGMSYEQYF; CDR3 DNA: TGTGCCAGTAGTAGGGGGACAGGGATGTCCTACGAGCAGTACTTC
J gene: TRBJ1-5; CDR3 length: 15; clone size: .; D gene: .; V gene: TRBV7-9; CDR3 protein: CASSLAIGNNQPQHF; CDR3 DNA: TGTGCCAGCAGCTTAGCGATAGGGAACAATCAGCCCCAGCATTTT
J gene: TRBJ2-5; CDR3 length: 12; clone size: many; D gene: .; V gene: TRBV4-1; CDR3 protein: CASSQRGETQYF; CDR3 DNA: TGCGCCAGCAGCCAGAGGGGCGAGACCCAGTACTTC
J gene: TRBJ1-1; CDR3 length: 14; clone size: many; D gene: .; V gene: TRBV7-2; CDR3 protein: CASSRQATNTEAFF; CDR3 DNA: TGTGCCAGCAGTCGACAGGCCACGAACACTGAAGCTTTCTTT
J gene: TRBJ1-5; CDR3 length: 13; clone size: many; D gene: .; V gene: TRBV28; CDR3 protein: CASIVQGNQPQHF; CDR3 DNA: TGTGCCAGCATAGTGCAGGGCAATCAGCCCCAGCATTTT
J gene: TRBJ2-4; CDR3 length: 13; clone size: many; D gene: .; V gene: TRBV20-1; CDR3 protein: CSARDFRVDIQYF; CDR3 DNA: TGCAGTGCTAGAGATTTCAGGGTGGACATTCAGTACTTC
J gene: TRBJ1-2; CDR3 length: 16; clone size: many; D gene: .; V gene: TRBV27; CDR3 protein: CASSARLLTDNYGYTF; CDR3 DNA: TGTGCCAGCAGTGCCCGACTTCTGACGGATAACTATGGCTACACCTTC
J gene: TRBJ1-1; CDR3 length: 12; clone size: .; D gene: .; V gene: TRBV6-2/TRBV6-3; CDR3 protein: CASSRRTAEAFF; CDR3 DNA: TGTGCCAGCAGTCGGCGGACAGCTGAAGCTTTCTTT
J gene: TRBJ2-1; CDR3 length: 13; clone size: many; D gene: TRBD1; V gene: TRBV11-2; CDR3 protein: CASSRDRVAEQFF; CDR3 DNA: TGTGCCAGCAGTAGGGACAGGGTGGCTGAGCAGTTCTTC
J gene: TRBJ2-7; CDR3 length: 17; clone size: .; D gene: TRBD2; V gene: TRBV18; CDR3 protein: CASSPPRALAASYEQYF; CDR3 DNA: TGTGCCAGCTCACCACCTCGAGCTCTAGCGGCCTCCTACGAGCAGTACTTC
J gene: TRBJ1-1; CDR3 length: 16; clone size: many; D gene: .; V gene: TRBV7-9; CDR3 protein: CASSNLGGRSNTEAFF; CDR3 DNA: TGTGCCAGCAGCAATTTAGGAGGACGTTCGAACACTGAAGCTTTCTTT
J gene: TRBJ2-5; CDR3 length: 14; clone size: many; D gene: .; V gene: TRBV24-1; CDR3 protein: CATSDWGRSETQYF; CDR3 DNA: TGTGCCACCAGTGATTGGGGCAGGTCAGAGACCCAGTACTTC
J gene: TRBJ2-2; CDR3 length: 14; clone size: many; D gene: .; V gene: TRBV6-2/TRBV6-3; CDR3 protein: CASSYSGKAGELFF; CDR3 DNA: TGTGCCAGCAGTTACTCGGGGAAGGCCGGGGAGCTGTTTTTT
J gene: TRBJ2-1; CDR3 length: 15; clone size: many; D gene: .; V gene: TRBV14; CDR3 protein: CASSPYRTAYNEQFF; CDR3 DNA: TGTGCCAGCAGCCCTTACAGGACCGCCTACAATGAGCAGTTCTTC
J gene: TRBJ2-5; CDR3 length: 16; clone size: .; D gene: TRBD1; V gene: TRBV7-3; CDR3 protein: CASSAAGQGLQETQYF; CDR3 DNA: TGTGCCAGCAGCGCCGCGGGACAGGGTCTCCAAGAGACCCAGTACTTC